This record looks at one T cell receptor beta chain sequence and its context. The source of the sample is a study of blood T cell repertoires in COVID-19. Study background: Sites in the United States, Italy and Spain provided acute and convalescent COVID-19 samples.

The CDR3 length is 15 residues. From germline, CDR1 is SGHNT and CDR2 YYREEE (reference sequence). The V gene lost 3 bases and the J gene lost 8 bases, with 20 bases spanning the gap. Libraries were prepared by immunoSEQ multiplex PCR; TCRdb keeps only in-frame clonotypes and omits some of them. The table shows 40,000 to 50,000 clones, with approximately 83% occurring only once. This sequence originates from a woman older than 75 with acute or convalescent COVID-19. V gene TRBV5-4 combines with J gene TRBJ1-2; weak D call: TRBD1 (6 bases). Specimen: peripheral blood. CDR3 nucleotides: TGTGCCAGCAGCTGGGGTTGGGGCCCAGGGGCGGGCTACACCTTC. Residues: CASSWGWGPGAGYTF.